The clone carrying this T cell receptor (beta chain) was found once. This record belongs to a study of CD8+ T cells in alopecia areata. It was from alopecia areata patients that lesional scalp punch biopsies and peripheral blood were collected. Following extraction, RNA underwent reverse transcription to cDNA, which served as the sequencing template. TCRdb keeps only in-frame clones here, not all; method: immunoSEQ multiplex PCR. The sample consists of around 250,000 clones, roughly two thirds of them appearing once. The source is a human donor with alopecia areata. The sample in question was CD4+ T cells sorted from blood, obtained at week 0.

This CDR3 reads CSAERGDTQYF. The CDR3 DNA sequence: TGCAGCGCTGAGAGGGGAGATACGCAGTATTTT. V and J are TRBV29-1 and TRBJ2-3; perhaps D is TRBD1 or TRBD2 (5 bases each). This CDR3 has 11 amino acids. CDR1 is SQVTM and CDR2 is ANQGSEA in the germline V gene. V gave up 7 bases and J gave up 5 bases, with 10 bases separating them.